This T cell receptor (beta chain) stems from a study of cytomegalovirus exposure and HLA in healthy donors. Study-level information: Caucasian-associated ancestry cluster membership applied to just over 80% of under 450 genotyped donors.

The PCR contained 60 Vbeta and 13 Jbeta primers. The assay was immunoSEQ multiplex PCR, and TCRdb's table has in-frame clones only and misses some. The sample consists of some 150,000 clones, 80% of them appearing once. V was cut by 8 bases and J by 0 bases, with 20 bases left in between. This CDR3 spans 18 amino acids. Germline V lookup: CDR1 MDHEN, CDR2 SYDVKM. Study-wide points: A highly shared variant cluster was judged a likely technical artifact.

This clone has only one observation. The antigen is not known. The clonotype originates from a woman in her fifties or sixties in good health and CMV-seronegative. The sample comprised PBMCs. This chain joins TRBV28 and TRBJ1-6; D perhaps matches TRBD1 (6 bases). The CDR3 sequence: CASGGLWGKSSYNSPLHF. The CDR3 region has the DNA TGTGCCAGCGGGGGCTTATGGGGGAAAAGCTCCTATAATTCACCCCTCCACTTT.